This TCR beta chain was documented in a study of blood T cell repertoires in COVID-19. Original handling: Amplifying reference gene primers gave estimates of nucleated cell counts. Assay used: immunoSEQ multiplex PCR; TCRdb lists only in-frame clones, some missing. For V, J and clone size, that table is used; D and trimming come from the DNA. The profile shows 250,000 or so clones, 80% to 85% of them singletons. V was shortened by 0 bases and J by 0 bases, with 8 bases between the two germline ends. The CDR3 has 15 residues. Germline lookup yields CDR1 LGHNA and CDR2 YNFKEQ. The sequencing input was peripheral blood. The sequence was obtained from a young woman with acute or convalescent COVID-19. This sequence joins TRBV4-2 and TRBJ1-1, with D uncertain. CDR3 region: CASSQDNSVNTEAFF. The CDR3 region has the DNA TGTGCCAGCAGCCAAGATAACAGTGTGAACACTGAAGCTTTCTTT.